This TCR beta chain derives from a study of shared clonotypes between healthy human individuals. Of note for this clone: What it recognizes is unknown.

Study observations and caveats: Sequencing depth was expected to affect clonotype sharing among donors. Between a few donors, naive CD4 clonotypes were shared at a level of approximately 5%.

Profiling relied on immunoSEQ multiplex PCR, and the TCRdb table lists in-frame clones only, not all of them. Altogether roughly 2.4 million clones are present, 90% to 96% being singletons, with the ten largest covering roughly 0.13%. This CDR3 comprises 16 residues. Germline CDR1 SGHNT, CDR2 YYREEE (reference sequence). Trimming left V 4 bases short and J 1 base short, with 17 bases between. The chain employs TRBV5-4 and TRBJ2-5; perhaps TRBD2 as D (5 bases). This sequence originates from a man aged 18 to 29 in good health. Input material: naive CD4+ T cells sorted from blood. The subset here: CD45RA+ positively selected. Here the CDR3 DNA reads TGTGCCAGCAGCGTACTAGGACTTTTGTCCCAAGAGACCCAGTACTTC. Amino acids: CASSVLGLLSQETQYF.